These T cell receptor beta chains were read from a single sample in a study of blood T cell repertoires in COVID-19. This table comes from immunoSEQ multiplex PCR, and its TCRdb copy is limited to in-frame clones, with some not included. Here the sample spans approximately 200,000 clones, 80% to 90% being singletons. Sequenced input: peripheral blood. The receptors derive from a human donor with active or convalescent COVID-19. The donor label of this sample is uncertain. CDR3s include the opening cysteine and the closing phenylalanine or tryptophan. A D gene is named only where the DNA matches it firmly. Clone size, where shown, is once, few, many, or a class for clones that have expanded.

d_gene: NA
v_gene: TRBV29-1
abundance: NA
j_gene: TRBJ1-5
CDR3aa: CSVGYGANQPQHF
CDR3nt: TGCAGCGTTGGATATGGGGCCAATCAGCCCCAGCATTTT

d_gene: TRBD2
v_gene: TRBV24-1
abundance: NA
j_gene: TRBJ2-6
CDR3aa: CATSPGLAGVLGANVLTF
CDR3nt: TGTGCCACCAGTCCCGGACTAGCGGGAGTGCTTGGGGCCAACGTCCTGACTTTC

d_gene: NA
v_gene: TRBV2
abundance: NA
j_gene: TRBJ2-3
CDR3aa: CASSASSRSDTQYF
CDR3nt: TGTGCCAGCAGTGCTAGTTCTAGGTCGGATACGCAGTATTTT

d_gene: NA
v_gene: TRBV9
abundance: NA
j_gene: TRBJ2-5
CDR3aa: CASSLSGGKETQYF
CDR3nt: TGTGCCAGCAGCCTTAGCGGAGGGAAAGAGACCCAGTACTTC

d_gene: TRBD2
v_gene: TRBV11-2
abundance: NA
j_gene: TRBJ2-5
CDR3aa: CASSFGTSSMAGEAQYF
CDR3nt: TGTGCCAGCAGCTTCGGGACTTCTTCCATGGCGGGAGAGGCCCAGTACTTC

d_gene: NA
v_gene: TRBV5-4
abundance: NA
j_gene: TRBJ2-5
CDR3aa: CASSSGTLAQETQYF
CDR3nt: TGTGCCAGCAGCTCCGGGACACTCGCCCAAGAGACCCAGTACTTC

d_gene: NA
v_gene: TRBV20-1
abundance: NA
j_gene: TRBJ2-7
CDR3aa: CSASLNSPYEQYF
CDR3nt: TGCAGTGCTAGTTTGAACTCCCCCTACGAGCAGTACTTC

d_gene: TRBD1
v_gene: TRBV30
abundance: NA
j_gene: TRBJ1-4
CDR3aa: CAWTRQGMSEKLFF
CDR3nt: TGTGCCTGGACTCGACAGGGAATGAGTGAAAAACTGTTTTTT

d_gene: TRBD2
v_gene: TRBV5-8
abundance: once
j_gene: TRBJ2-3
CDR3aa: CASSLEGLATSTDTQYF
CDR3nt: TGTGCCAGCAGCTTGGAAGGACTAGCGACTAGCACAGATACGCAGTATTTT

d_gene: NA
v_gene: TRBV11-3
abundance: NA
j_gene: TRBJ1-6
CDR3aa: CASSFLDRNNSPLHF
CDR3nt: TGTGCCAGCAGCTTCCTGGACAGAAATAATTCACCCCTCCACTTT

d_gene: TRBD1
v_gene: TRBV30
abundance: NA
j_gene: TRBJ1-5
CDR3aa: CAWSQDRGRTQHF
CDR3nt: TGTGCCTGGAGTCAAGACAGGGGGAGGACCCAGCATTTT

d_gene: NA
v_gene: TRBV10-1
abundance: NA
j_gene: TRBJ2-5
CDR3aa: CATITRGETQYF
CDR3nt: TGCGCCACCATTACAAGAGGAGAGACCCAGTACTTC

d_gene: TRBD2
v_gene: TRBV20-1
abundance: NA
j_gene: TRBJ2-7
CDR3aa: CSASRGDYEQYF
CDR3nt: TGCAGTGCTAGTCGGGGGGACTACGAGCAGTACTTC

d_gene: TRBD2
v_gene: TRBV6-5
abundance: NA
j_gene: TRBJ2-2
CDR3aa: CASRTSGDGTGELFF
CDR3nt: TGTGCCAGCAGGACTAGCGGGGACGGCACCGGGGAGCTGTTTTTT

d_gene: NA
v_gene: TRBV9
abundance: few
j_gene: TRBJ2-1
CDR3aa: CASSAQESTYEQFF
CDR3nt: TGTGCCAGCAGCGCTCAGGAATCTACGTATGAGCAGTTCTTC

d_gene: TRBD2
v_gene: TRBV20-1
abundance: NA
j_gene: TRBJ2-3
CDR3aa: CSASDSGGTDTQYF
CDR3nt: TGCAGTGCTAGTGACTCGGGAGGGACAGATACGCAGTATTTT

d_gene: TRBD1
v_gene: TRBV4-1
abundance: NA
j_gene: TRBJ1-1
CDR3aa: CASSLGQGVFTEAFF
CDR3nt: TGCGCCAGCAGCCTAGGACAGGGAGTTTTCACTGAAGCTTTCTTT

d_gene: TRBD1
v_gene: TRBV7-2
abundance: NA
j_gene: TRBJ2-3
CDR3aa: CASSLESTGSRNTQYF
CDR3nt: TGTGCCAGCAGCTTGGAGTCGACAGGGAGTAGGAATACGCAGTATTTT

d_gene: TRBD2
v_gene: TRBV9
abundance: NA
j_gene: TRBJ2-1
CDR3aa: CASSVEGGGSYNEQFF
CDR3nt: TGTGCCAGCAGCGTAGAGGGCGGGGGGTCCTACAATGAGCAGTTCTTC

d_gene: TRBD1
v_gene: TRBV7-3
abundance: NA
j_gene: TRBJ2-5
CDR3aa: CASSRGQQETQYF
CDR3nt: TGTGCCAGCAGCCGGGGACAGCAAGAGACCCAGTACTTC

d_gene: NA
v_gene: TRBV30
abundance: once
j_gene: TRBJ1-2
CDR3aa: CAHSPRRGYGYTF
CDR3nt: TGTGCCCATAGCCCGCGAAGGGGCTATGGCTACACCTTC

d_gene: NA
v_gene: TRBV28
abundance: NA
j_gene: TRBJ1-2
CDR3aa: CASRPTQVSYGYTF
CDR3nt: TGTGCCAGCAGACCGACACAAGTCAGCTATGGCTACACCTTC

d_gene: NA
v_gene: TRBV12-3/TRBV12-4
abundance: NA
j_gene: TRBJ2-7
CDR3aa: CASTLEGYEQYF
CDR3nt: TGTGCCAGCACCTTAGAGGGCTACGAGCAGTACTTC

d_gene: NA
v_gene: TRBV12-3/TRBV12-4
abundance: NA
j_gene: TRBJ2-7
CDR3aa: CASSRVSSYEQYF
CDR3nt: TGTGCCAGCAGTCGGGTGAGCTCCTACGAGCAGTACTTC

d_gene: NA
v_gene: TRBV19
abundance: few
j_gene: TRBJ1-1
CDR3aa: CASSISRNTEAFF
CDR3nt: TGTGCCAGTAGTATCTCGAGGAACACTGAAGCTTTCTTT

d_gene: NA
v_gene: TRBV7-2
abundance: NA
j_gene: TRBJ2-7
CDR3aa: CASSLAPGQIYEQYF
CDR3nt: TGTGCCAGCAGCTTAGCGCCCGGACAAATCTACGAGCAGTACTTC

d_gene: NA
v_gene: TRBV19
abundance: NA
j_gene: TRBJ2-2
CDR3aa: CAGADYTGELFF
CDR3nt: TGTGCCGGGGCGGATTACACCGGGGAGCTGTTTTTT

d_gene: NA
v_gene: TRBV29-1
abundance: NA
j_gene: TRBJ1-1
CDR3aa: CSVGGEGTEAFF
CDR3nt: TGCAGCGTGGGAGGGGAAGGCACTGAAGCTTTCTTT

d_gene: NA
v_gene: TRBV10-3
abundance: NA
j_gene: TRBJ1-2
CDR3aa: CAISETENYGYTF
CDR3nt: TGTGCCATCAGTGAGACGGAGAACTATGGCTACACCTTC

d_gene: NA
v_gene: TRBV6-4
abundance: NA
j_gene: TRBJ1-6
CDR3aa: CASSELKNSPLHF
CDR3nt: TGTGCCAGCAGTGAACTGAAAAATTCACCCCTCCACTTT

d_gene: TRBD1
v_gene: TRBV5-1
abundance: once
j_gene: TRBJ2-3
CDR3aa: CASSWGRTGLSTDTQYF
CDR3nt: TGCGCCAGCAGCTGGGGACGGACAGGGCTAAGCACAGATACGCAGTATTTT

d_gene: NA
v_gene: TRBV30
abundance: NA
j_gene: TRBJ1-5
CDR3aa: CASPGRGIQPQHF
CDR3nt: TGTGCCTCCCCAGGGAGGGGTATCCAGCCCCAGCATTTT

d_gene: TRBD1
v_gene: TRBV4-3
abundance: NA
j_gene: TRBJ1-5
CDR3aa: CASSQDLASGGIFQPQHF
CDR3nt: TGCGCCAGCAGCCAAGATCTCGCTTCAGGGGGTATCTTTCAGCCCCAGCATTTT

d_gene: NA
v_gene: TRBV30
abundance: NA
j_gene: TRBJ2-3
CDR3aa: CAWSVASSTDTQYF
CDR3nt: TGTGCCTGGAGTGTGGCTTCTAGCACAGATACGCAGTATTTT

d_gene: NA
v_gene: TRBV19
abundance: NA
j_gene: TRBJ1-3
CDR3aa: CASSIYSGAGNTIYF
CDR3nt: TGTGCCAGTAGTATATACTCAGGGGCAGGAAACACCATATATTTT

d_gene: NA
v_gene: TRBV27
abundance: NA
j_gene: TRBJ1-2
CDR3aa: CASKGAGGYTF
CDR3nt: TGTGCCAGCAAAGGGGCGGGAGGCTACACCTTC

d_gene: NA
v_gene: TRBV19
abundance: few
j_gene: TRBJ1-5
CDR3aa: CASSSWGGINQPQHF
CDR3nt: TGTGCCAGTAGTTCCTGGGGCGGTATAAATCAGCCCCAGCATTTT

d_gene: TRBD2
v_gene: TRBV14
abundance: NA
j_gene: TRBJ2-5
CDR3aa: CASSQASGRYQETQYF
CDR3nt: TGTGCCAGCAGCCAAGCCTCCGGGAGGTACCAAGAGACCCAGTACTTC

d_gene: NA
v_gene: TRBV7-9
abundance: NA
j_gene: TRBJ1-6
CDR3aa: CASSLEMGSYNSPLHF
CDR3nt: TGTGCCAGCAGCTTAGAAATGGGGAGTTATAATTCACCCCTCCACTTT

d_gene: TRBD2
v_gene: TRBV5-1
abundance: NA
j_gene: TRBJ2-5
CDR3aa: CASSPLAGGQETQYF
CDR3nt: TGCGCCAGCAGCCCACTAGCGGGGGGGCAAGAGACCCAGTACTTC

d_gene: TRBD2
v_gene: TRBV13
abundance: once
j_gene: TRBJ2-7
CDR3aa: CASSSRGLAAFPEQYF
CDR3nt: TGTGCCAGCAGCTCAAGGGGACTAGCCGCTTTCCCCGAGCAGTACTTC

d_gene: NA
v_gene: TRBV27
abundance: NA
j_gene: TRBJ1-1
CDR3aa: CASIKKGLRDTEAFF
CDR3nt: TGTGCCAGCATTAAAAAGGGGCTTAGGGACACTGAAGCTTTCTTT

d_gene: NA
v_gene: TRBV6-2/TRBV6-3
abundance: NA
j_gene: TRBJ1-3
CDR3aa: CASSYAGGTGNTIYF
CDR3nt: TGTGCCAGCAGTTACGCCGGGGGGACTGGAAACACCATATATTTT

d_gene: TRBD2
v_gene: TRBV28
abundance: NA
j_gene: TRBJ2-7
CDR3aa: CASSEPSGSSYEQYF
CDR3nt: TGTGCCAGCAGCGAACCTAGCGGGAGCAGCTACGAGCAGTACTTC

d_gene: NA
v_gene: TRBV6-6
abundance: NA
j_gene: TRBJ2-2
CDR3aa: CASNPRGYTGELFF
CDR3nt: TGTGCCAGCAACCCTAGAGGTTACACCGGGGAGCTGTTTTTT

d_gene: NA
v_gene: TRBV12-3/TRBV12-4
abundance: NA
j_gene: TRBJ2-7
CDR3aa: CASSRSMEQYF
CDR3nt: TGTGCCAGCAGTCGGTCTATGGAGCAGTACTTC

d_gene: NA
v_gene: TRBV5-8
abundance: NA
j_gene: TRBJ2-7
CDR3aa: CASSLDRAPGEQYF
CDR3nt: TGTGCCAGCAGCTTGGATAGGGCGCCGGGGGAGCAGTACTTC

d_gene: TRBD1
v_gene: TRBV6-5
abundance: NA
j_gene: TRBJ2-7
CDR3aa: CASSPGTGDYEQYF
CDR3nt: TGTGCCAGCAGTCCCGGGACAGGGGACTACGAGCAGTACTTC

d_gene: NA
v_gene: TRBV10-1
abundance: NA
j_gene: TRBJ2-5
CDR3aa: CASSEPGETQYF
CDR3nt: TGCGCCAGCAGTGAGCCGGGGGAGACCCAGTACTTC

d_gene: TRBD2
v_gene: TRBV24-1
abundance: NA
j_gene: TRBJ2-1
CDR3aa: CATSDRGGTRDYNEQFF
CDR3nt: TGTGCCACCAGTGACCGGGGAGGGACTAGGGATTACAATGAGCAGTTCTTC